A selection of T cell receptor beta chains follows, all from one sample in a study of blood T cell repertoires in COVID-19. The repertoire was sequenced with immunoSEQ multiplex PCR; TCRdb's copy has only in-frame clones and lacks some. Seen here are more than 75,000 clones, about 88% observed once, and the top ten hold around 1.3%. Sequenced material: peripheral blood. The receptors shown here come from a man at least 80 years old with active or convalescent COVID-19. Each CDR3 is given with its conserved first and last residue. Each record gives: J gene, CDR3 length, V gene, clone size, D gene, CDR3 DNA, CDR3 protein. A D gene is named only where the DNA matches it firmly. Clone size appears in some rows only: once, few, many, or a class for an expanded clone.

J: TRBJ2-5; length: 13; V: TRBV25-1; size: NA; D: NA; DNA: TGTGCCAGCACACCTCAGGGCCCGGGGACCCAGTACTTC; CDR3: CASTPQGPGTQYF
J: TRBJ1-5; length: 15; V: TRBV27; size: NA; D: NA; DNA: TGTGCCAGCAGTTTAAGCCCGCTGGGCAATCAGCCCCAGCATTTT; CDR3: CASSLSPLGNQPQHF
J: TRBJ2-7; length: 15; V: TRBV5-1; size: NA; D: TRBD1; DNA: TGCGCCAGCAGCTTGGCGGGGACAGGGGGAGGCGAGCAGTACTTC; CDR3: CASSLAGTGGGEQYF
J: TRBJ2-1; length: 15; V: TRBV9; size: NA; D: TRBD1; DNA: TGTGCCAGCAGCGCTGGGACAGGGTGGAGGAATGAGCAGTTCTTC; CDR3: CASSAGTGWRNEQFF
J: TRBJ2-1; length: 18; V: TRBV28; size: NA; D: TRBD2; DNA: TGTGCCAGCAGTTTACCACACCCGGGACTAGCGGGAGTGGGGGGGCGGTTCTTC; CDR3: CASSLPHPGLAGVGGRFF
J: TRBJ1-2; length: 14; V: TRBV9; size: NA; D: NA; DNA: TGTGCCAGCAGCCCCCATGTGGGGGGGTATGGCTACACCTTC; CDR3: CASSPHVGGYGYTF
J: TRBJ1-5; length: 13; V: TRBV29-1; size: NA; D: NA; DNA: TGCAGCGTTGAGACAGGAAGCAATCAGCCCCAGCATTTT; CDR3: CSVETGSNQPQHF
J: TRBJ1-1; length: 15; V: TRBV19; size: NA; D: TRBD1; DNA: TGTGCCAGTAGAATGGGACAGGGAGAGAACACTGAAGCTTTCTTT; CDR3: CASRMGQGENTEAFF
J: TRBJ1-2; length: 12; V: TRBV7-9; size: NA; D: NA; DNA: TGTGCCAGCAGCCAAGACAGCTATGGCTACACCTTC; CDR3: CASSQDSYGYTF
J: TRBJ1-3; length: 16; V: TRBV5-4; size: NA; D: NA; DNA: TGTGCCAGCAGCTCCCAGGTCGGGGTATCTGGAAACACCATATATTTT; CDR3: CASSSQVGVSGNTIYF
J: TRBJ2-1; length: 17; V: TRBV24-1; size: NA; D: TRBD2; DNA: TGTGCCACCAGTGATTTCTCTACTAGCGGGGGTTACAATGAGCAGTTCTTC; CDR3: CATSDFSTSGGYNEQFF
J: TRBJ2-7; length: 15; V: TRBV6-2/TRBV6-3; size: NA; D: TRBD2; DNA: TGTGCCAGCAGTCCCTCCTCGGCGGGAGCGTACGAGCAGTACTTC; CDR3: CASSPSSAGAYEQYF
J: TRBJ2-7; length: 14; V: TRBV29-1; size: once; D: TRBD1; DNA: TGCAGCGTTGTGGGACAGGGGCTCTCCTACGAGCAGTACTTC; CDR3: CSVVGQGLSYEQYF
J: TRBJ2-1; length: 16; V: TRBV27; size: NA; D: TRBD2; DNA: TGTGCCAGCAGCTCCACCGGGGGGAAGTCCTACAATGAGCAGTTCTTC; CDR3: CASSSTGGKSYNEQFF
J: TRBJ2-5; length: 14; V: TRBV7-2; size: NA; D: TRBD2; DNA: TGTGCCAGCAGCTTAGAACTAGCGAGCGAGACCCAGTACTTC; CDR3: CASSLELASETQYF
J: TRBJ2-7; length: 15; V: TRBV7-2; size: NA; D: TRBD1; DNA: TGTGCCAGCAGCCGCCCCGGGACAGGGATCTACGAGCAGTACTTC; CDR3: CASSRPGTGIYEQYF
J: TRBJ2-7; length: 15; V: TRBV4-2; size: NA; D: NA; DNA: TGTGCCAGCAGCCAAGGGGGAGAGGAAGGATACGAGCAGTACTTC; CDR3: CASSQGGEEGYEQYF
J: TRBJ2-2; length: 12; V: TRBV15; size: few; D: TRBD1; DNA: TGTGCCACCAGTACAGGGGCCGGGGAGCTGTTTTTT; CDR3: CATSTGAGELFF
J: TRBJ1-1; length: 15; V: TRBV4-3; size: NA; D: TRBD1; DNA: TGCGCCAGCAGCCAAGACCCAGACAGGGACTTGGAAGCTTTCTTT; CDR3: CASSQDPDRDLEAFF
J: TRBJ1-5; length: 17; V: TRBV4-2; size: NA; D: NA; DNA: TGTGCCAGCAGCCAAGATATTTATCAAGGAGGCAATCAGCCCCAGCATTTT; CDR3: CASSQDIYQGGNQPQHF
J: TRBJ2-7; length: 16; V: TRBV6-2/TRBV6-3; size: NA; D: NA; DNA: TGTGCCAGCAGTTACTCGAATGTCGGCGGGCTGTCTAAGCAGTACTTC; CDR3: CASSYSNVGGLSKQYF
J: TRBJ1-2; length: 14; V: TRBV18; size: few; D: TRBD1; DNA: TGTGCCAGCTCACCGGGACAGGAGGGTTATGGCTACACCTTC; CDR3: CASSPGQEGYGYTF
J: TRBJ2-1; length: 19; V: TRBV2; size: NA; D: TRBD2; DNA: TGTGCCAGCAGTGAAGCGCTTCCTTCTAGCGGGAGGTCGTGGGATGAGCAGTTCTTC; CDR3: CASSEALPSSGRSWDEQFF
J: TRBJ2-2; length: 14; V: TRBV10-3; size: NA; D: TRBD2; DNA: TGTGCCATTAGCGGGAGGGGACCGACCGGGGAGCTGTTTTTT; CDR3: CAISGRGPTGELFF
J: TRBJ2-1; length: 15; V: TRBV3-1/TRBV3-2; size: NA; D: TRBD2; DNA: TGTGCCAGCAGCCGCATGGGACTAGCGGGATATGAGCAGTTCTTC; CDR3: CASSRMGLAGYEQFF
J: TRBJ2-7; length: 16; V: TRBV10-3; size: NA; D: TRBD1; DNA: TGTGCCATCAGTGCGGGACAGGGACAAGGTACCTACGAGCAGTACTTC; CDR3: CAISAGQGQGTYEQYF
J: TRBJ2-3; length: 11; V: TRBV4-3; size: NA; D: NA; DNA: TGCGCCAGCAGCCAGGACAGAACGCAGTATTTT; CDR3: CASSQDRTQYF
J: TRBJ1-5; length: 15; V: TRBV4-2; size: NA; D: TRBD1; DNA: TGTGCCAGCAGCGAGACAGGGTTCGGAGATCAGCCCCAGCATTTT; CDR3: CASSETGFGDQPQHF
J: TRBJ2-5; length: 15; V: TRBV24-1; size: NA; D: TRBD1; DNA: TGTGCCACCAGTGATTTAAAGTCAGGGGGAGAGACCCAGTACTTC; CDR3: CATSDLKSGGETQYF
J: TRBJ1-1; length: 14; V: TRBV7-9; size: few; D: NA; DNA: TGTGCCAGCAGCTTAGGGGGGCAGAACACTGAAGCTTTCTTT; CDR3: CASSLGGQNTEAFF
J: TRBJ1-5; length: 17; V: TRBV4-3; size: NA; D: NA; DNA: TGCGCCAGCAGCCAAGTGGTTAGGGAGAGGGGCAATCAGCCCCAGCATTTT; CDR3: CASSQVVRERGNQPQHF
J: TRBJ1-1; length: 15; V: TRBV6-2/TRBV6-3; size: NA; D: NA; DNA: TGTGCCAGCAGTGAGCACAGGGACCCAAACACTGAAGCTTTCTTT; CDR3: CASSEHRDPNTEAFF
J: TRBJ2-3; length: 15; V: TRBV5-1; size: few; D: TRBD2; DNA: TGCGCCAGCAGCTTACTAGCGGCTAGCACAGATACGCAGTATTTT; CDR3: CASSLLAASTDTQYF
J: TRBJ1-6; length: 14; V: TRBV5-1; size: once; D: NA; DNA: TGCGCCAGCAGCTTGACCAGGGATAATTCACCCCTCCACTTT; CDR3: CASSLTRDNSPLHF
J: TRBJ2-1; length: 16; V: TRBV10-3; size: NA; D: TRBD2; DNA: TGTGCCATCAGCGCGACTAGCACTAGCTCCTACAATGAGCAGTTCTTC; CDR3: CAISATSTSSYNEQFF
J: TRBJ2-7; length: 15; V: TRBV27; size: NA; D: TRBD1; DNA: TGTGCCAGCAGGCCCGGGACAGGGGGATCCTACGAGCAGTACTTC; CDR3: CASRPGTGGSYEQYF
J: TRBJ1-2; length: 14; V: TRBV4-2; size: NA; D: TRBD1; DNA: TGTGCCAGCAGCCAAGCGGGACAGCGTTATGGCTACACCTTC; CDR3: CASSQAGQRYGYTF
J: TRBJ2-3; length: 18; V: TRBV7-6; size: NA; D: NA; DNA: TGTGCCAGCAGCTTAAGCCGACTGGGACTGAGGAGTCTGGATACGCAGTATTTT; CDR3: CASSLSRLGLRSLDTQYF
J: TRBJ2-7; length: 14; V: TRBV15; size: NA; D: TRBD1; DNA: TGTGCCACCATGCGGCTGGGACAGGGCTACGAGCAGTACTTC; CDR3: CATMRLGQGYEQYF
J: TRBJ2-7; length: 15; V: TRBV3-1/TRBV3-2; size: NA; D: TRBD2; DNA: TGTGCCAGCAGCCAAACTAGCGGGAGGTCCTACGAGCAGTACTTC; CDR3: CASSQTSGRSYEQYF
J: TRBJ1-6; length: 14; V: TRBV3-1/TRBV3-2; size: NA; D: NA; DNA: TGTGCCAGCAGCTCATCCGGTTATAATTCACCCCTCCACTTT; CDR3: CASSSSGYNSPLHF
J: TRBJ2-2; length: 14; V: TRBV11-3; size: few; D: TRBD1; DNA: TGTGCCAGCAGCTTAGATAAGGGGGCTGGGGAGCTGTTTTTT; CDR3: CASSLDKGAGELFF
J: TRBJ2-5; length: 16; V: TRBV27; size: NA; D: TRBD1; DNA: TGTGCCAGCAGTTATACCCCGGGACAGCTACGAGAGACCCAGTACTTC; CDR3: CASSYTPGQLRETQYF
J: TRBJ1-1; length: 14; V: TRBV28; size: NA; D: NA; DNA: TGTGCCAGCAGTTTAGCCAGGGGAAGCACTGAAGCTTTCTTT; CDR3: CASSLARGSTEAFF
J: TRBJ2-7; length: 13; V: TRBV18; size: few; D: NA; DNA: TGTGCCAGCTCACCTGACACGTACTACGAGCAGTACTTC; CDR3: CASSPDTYYEQYF
J: TRBJ2-1; length: 14; V: TRBV10-3; size: NA; D: TRBD2; DNA: TGTGCCACCTGGACTAGCGGGAGGGCCGATGAGCAGTTCTTC; CDR3: CATWTSGRADEQFF
J: TRBJ2-3; length: 12; V: TRBV7-3; size: NA; D: NA; DNA: TGTGCCAGCAGCTCAACTTATGATACGCAGTATTTT; CDR3: CASSSTYDTQYF
J: TRBJ2-1; length: 15; V: TRBV5-6; size: once; D: TRBD1; DNA: TGTGCCAGCAGCTTGGGGACAGGGGAATACAATGAGCAGTTCTTC; CDR3: CASSLGTGEYNEQFF
J: TRBJ2-5; length: 19; V: TRBV12-2; size: NA; D: NA; DNA: TGTGCAAGTCGCTTAAGCGCAGCGGGAGGGCCAGGTGAGGTTGCGACCCAGTACTTC; CDR3: CASRLSAAGGPGEVATQYF
J: TRBJ1-2; length: 12; V: TRBV30; size: few; D: NA; DNA: TGTGCCTGGAGTGTACGGAACTATGGCTACACCTTC; CDR3: CAWSVRNYGYTF
J: TRBJ2-2; length: 13; V: TRBV28; size: NA; D: NA; DNA: TGTGCCAGCAACAGGGATCTGGGCGGGGAGCTGTTTTTT; CDR3: CASNRDLGGELFF
J: TRBJ2-1; length: 16; V: TRBV19; size: NA; D: TRBD2; DNA: TGTGCCAGTACCGCCACTACTAGCGGCCACTACAATGAGCAGTTCTTC; CDR3: CASTATTSGHYNEQFF
J: TRBJ1-6; length: 14; V: TRBV28; size: NA; D: NA; DNA: TGTGCCAGCAGTTTGACAACCTATAATTCACCCCTCCACTTT; CDR3: CASSLTTYNSPLHF
J: TRBJ2-7; length: 14; V: TRBV19; size: NA; D: TRBD2; DNA: TGTGCCAGTAGTATGTCAGCGGGAGGGAACGAGCAGTACTTC; CDR3: CASSMSAGGNEQYF
J: TRBJ2-7; length: 15; V: TRBV27; size: few; D: TRBD1; DNA: TGTGCCAGCAGTTCTATATTCGACAGGGTAAGCGAGCAGTACTTC; CDR3: CASSSIFDRVSEQYF
J: TRBJ1-3; length: 16; V: TRBV3-1/TRBV3-2; size: NA; D: TRBD1; DNA: TGTGCCAGCAGCCAAGAGGGACAGTACTCTGGAAACACCATATATTTT; CDR3: CASSQEGQYSGNTIYF
J: TRBJ2-7; length: 15; V: TRBV10-3; size: NA; D: NA; DNA: TGTGCCATCAGTGAGTTCGGGACTGCCCTCTACGAGCAGTACTTC; CDR3: CAISEFGTALYEQYF